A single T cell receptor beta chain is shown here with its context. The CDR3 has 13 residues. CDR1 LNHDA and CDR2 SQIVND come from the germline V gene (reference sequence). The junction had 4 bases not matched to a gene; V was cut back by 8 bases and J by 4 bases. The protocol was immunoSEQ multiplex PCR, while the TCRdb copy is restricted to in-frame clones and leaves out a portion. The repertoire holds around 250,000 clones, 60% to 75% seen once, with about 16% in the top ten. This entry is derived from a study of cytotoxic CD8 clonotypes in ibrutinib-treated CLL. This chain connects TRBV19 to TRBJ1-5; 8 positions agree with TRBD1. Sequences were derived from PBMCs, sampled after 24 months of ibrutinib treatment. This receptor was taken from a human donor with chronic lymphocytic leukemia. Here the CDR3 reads CASSDRANQPQHF. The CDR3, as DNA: TGTGCCAGTTCGGACAGGGCTAATCAGCCCCAGCATTTT.